This passage covers 14 T cell receptor beta chains from one sample sequenced in a study of chemoradiotherapy in HPV16-positive cancers. The protocol was immunoSEQ multiplex PCR, while the TCRdb copy is restricted to in-frame clones and leaves out a portion. This table holds approximately 29,000 clones, more than 80% found once. Sequenced here: blood, sampled from a patient who underwent chemoradiotherapy. The source is a human donor with HPV-associated anogenital cancer.

The CDR3 DNA reads TGTGCCAGCAGCAAACACCTGCACAACAGGGCGGACACCTCCTACGAGCAGTACGTC. Translation gives CASSKHLHNRADTSYEQYV. The V gene is TRBV21-1, the J gene TRBJ2-7; TRBD1, the table's D call, was not compared with the DNA. TRBV21-1 is a pseudogene. This CDR3 has 19 residues.

This rearrangement joins TRBV5-1 to TRBJ1-1; D is unresolved. This CDR3 contains 15 residues. Trimming stripped 0 bases from V and 4 bases from J, with 13 bases between. Germline CDR1 reads SGHRS; CDR2 reads YFSETQ. DNA of the CDR3: TGCGCCAGCAGCTTGGTGGTGGGTTTGGCCACTGAAGCTTTCTTT. Translation gives CASSLVVGLATEAFF.

The chain has TRBV4-2 and TRBJ2-2; D is unresolved. V was trimmed by 0 bases and J by 0 bases, leaving 14 bases between them. Germline CDR1 LGHNA, CDR2 YNFKEQ. This CDR3 contains 18 residues. The CDR3 region is CASSQDLTGASNTGELFF. As DNA, the CDR3 is TGTGCCAGCAGCCAAGATCTTACGGGCGCGTCGAACACCGGGGAGCTGTTTTTT.

The chain joins TRBV5-1 to TRBJ2-1; possibly TRBD1 for D (6 bases). V shed 4 bases and J shed 9 bases, with 8 bases lying between them. CDR3 length: 11 residues. Germline lookup yields CDR1 SGHRS and CDR2 YFSETQ. Here the CDR3 reads CASSQGIEQFF. CDR3 nucleotides: TGCGCCAGCAGCCAGGGGATTGAGCAGTTCTTC.

This clone was detected a few times. The J gene is TRBJ2-2, the V gene TRBV28; possibly TRBD1 for D (6 bases). CDR3 length: 14 amino acids. Germline assignment: CDR1 MDHEN and CDR2 SYDVKM. V dropped 7 bases and J dropped 3 bases, with 12 bases sitting between them. The CDR3, as DNA: TGTGCCAGCAAAGGGGACACCTACACCGGGGAGCTGTTTTTT. Translation gives CASKGDTYTGELFF.

This rearrangement joins TRBV7-2 to TRBJ1-2; 8 bases are shared with TRBD1. This CDR3 has 15 residues. V shed 5 bases and J 8 bases; nucleotides not matched to a gene: 13. Germline V CDR1 and CDR2: SGHTA, FQGNSA. The CDR3 sequence: CASSPQGGELGGYTF. The CDR3 DNA reads as TGTGCCAGCAGCCCACAGGGGGGGGAATTGGGGGGCTACACCTTC.

This chain joins TRBV7-8 and TRBJ2-1; TRBD2 aligns across 7 bases. CDR1 is SGHVS and CDR2 is FQNEAQ in the germline V gene. After removal of 3 bases from V and 3 bases from J, the junction contained 11 bases not matched to a gene. The CDR3 has 17 amino acids. The CDR3 sequence: CASSFKRAGYVYNEQFF. The CDR3 nucleotides are TGTGCCAGCAGCTTTAAACGAGCGGGATACGTCTACAATGAGCAGTTCTTC. Combining the CDR3 with reference TRBV7-8 and TRBJ2-1 gives the whole variable domain GAGVSQSPRYKVAKRGQDVALRCDPISGHVSLFWYQQALGQGPEFLTYFQNEAQLDKSGLPSDRFFAERPEGSVSTLKIQRTQQEDSAVYLCASSFKRAGYVYNEQFFGPGTRLTVL.

This chain links TRBV7-2 with TRBJ2-5; 10 nucleotides match TRBD1. The junction had 8 bases not matched to a gene; V was cut back by 5 bases and J by 14 bases. This CDR3 has 12 residues. The V gene's germline CDR1 is SGHTA and CDR2 FQGNSA. In DNA form, the CDR3 reads TGTGCCAGCAGCCCGGACAGGGGGGGGTTTTACTTC. Its protein product is CASSPDRGGFYF.

The chain's CDR3 is CASSPDSINYGYTF. The CDR3, as DNA: TGTGCCAGCAGCCCGGACAGCATTAACTATGGCTACACCTTC. The J gene is TRBJ1-2, the V gene TRBV7-9; possibly TRBD1 for D (6 bases). V was clipped by 5 bases and J by 1 base, with 11 bases between them. The CDR3 has 14 residues. Germline assignment: CDR1 SEHNR and CDR2 FQNEAQ (reference sequence).

This clone was detected only a few times. The CDR3 DNA reads as TGCGCCAGCAGCCAGGAAAGAACAGGGGACACTGAAGCTTTCTTT. Residues: CASSQERTGDTEAFF. J is TRBJ1-1 and V is TRBV4-1, with 7 bases that match TRBD1. Germline CDR1 MGHRA, CDR2 YSYEKL. The CDR3 sequence is 15 residues long. V dropped 3 bases and J dropped 3; count of bases not matched to a gene: 7.

The chain has TRBV14 and TRBJ1-2; unclear D gene. This CDR3 is 15 amino acids long. V was cut by 0 bases and J by 9 bases, with 17 bases left in between. Germline lookup yields CDR1 SGHDN and CDR2 FVKESK. The DNA of the CDR3 is TGTGCCAGCAGCCAAGATCCCCCGGGGAGAGTAAGCTACACCTTC. Its translation: CASSQDPPGRVSYTF.

V gene TRBV7-9 combines with J gene TRBJ2-1; the match to TRBD2 covers 12 bases. Per germline, CDR1 SEHNR and CDR2 FQNEAQ (reference sequence). There are 15 residues in the CDR3. V was pared by 5 bases and J by 3 bases, with 2 bases of the junction left unmatched. For the CDR3, the DNA is TGTGCCAGCAGCCGGACTAGCGGGGTCTACAATGAGCAGTTCTTC. It encodes CASSRTSGVYNEQFF.

This clone was counted once. This rearrangement joins TRBV5-6 to TRBJ1-2; TRBD1 matches at 9 bases. Germline V gives CDR1 SGHDT, CDR2 YYEEEE. This CDR3 contains 16 residues. The junction had 6 bases not matched to a gene; V was cut back by 3 bases and J by 0 bases. CDR3 bases: TGTGCCAGCAGCTGGACCGGGACAGGGCCTAACTATGGCTACACCTTC. Its protein product is CASSWTGTGPNYGYTF.

The chain links TRBV5-6 to TRBJ1-3; 7 bases map to TRBD1. The germline CDR1 and CDR2 sequences are SGHDT and YYEEEE. The ends lost 3 bases at V and 0 bases at J; junction bases unmatched: 6. The CDR3 runs to 16 residues. CDR3 region: CASSSDRESSGNTIYF. Written as DNA, the CDR3 is TGTGCCAGCAGCTCCGACAGGGAAAGCTCTGGAAACACCATATATTTT.